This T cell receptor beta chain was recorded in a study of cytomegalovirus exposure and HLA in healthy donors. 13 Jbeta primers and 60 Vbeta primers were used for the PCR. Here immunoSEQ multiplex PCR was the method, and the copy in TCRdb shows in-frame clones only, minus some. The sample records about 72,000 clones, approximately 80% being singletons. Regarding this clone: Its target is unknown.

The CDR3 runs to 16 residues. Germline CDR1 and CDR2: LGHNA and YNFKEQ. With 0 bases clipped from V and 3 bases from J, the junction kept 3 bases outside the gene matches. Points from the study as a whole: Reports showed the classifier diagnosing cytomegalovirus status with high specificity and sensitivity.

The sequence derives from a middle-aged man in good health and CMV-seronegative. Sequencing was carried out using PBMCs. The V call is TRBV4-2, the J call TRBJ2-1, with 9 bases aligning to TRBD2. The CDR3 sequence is CASSQDPSGVYNEQFF. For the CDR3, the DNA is TGTGCCAGCAGCCAAGATCCTAGCGGGGTCTACAATGAGCAGTTCTTC.